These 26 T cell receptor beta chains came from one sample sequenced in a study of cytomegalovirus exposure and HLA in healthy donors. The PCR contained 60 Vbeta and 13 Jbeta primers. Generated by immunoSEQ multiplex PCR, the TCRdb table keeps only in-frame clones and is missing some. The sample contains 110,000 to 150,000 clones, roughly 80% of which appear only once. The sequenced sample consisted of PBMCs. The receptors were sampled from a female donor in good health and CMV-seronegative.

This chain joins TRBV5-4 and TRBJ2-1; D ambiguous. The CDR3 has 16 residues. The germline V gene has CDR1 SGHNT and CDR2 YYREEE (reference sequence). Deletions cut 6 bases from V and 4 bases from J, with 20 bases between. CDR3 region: CASTTSRPTPYNEQFF. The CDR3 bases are TGTGCCAGCACCACTTCTAGGCCCACCCCGTACAATGAGCAGTTCTTC.

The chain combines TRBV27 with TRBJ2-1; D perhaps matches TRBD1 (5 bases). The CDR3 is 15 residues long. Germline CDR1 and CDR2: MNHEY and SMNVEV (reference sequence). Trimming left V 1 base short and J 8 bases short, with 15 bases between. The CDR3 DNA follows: TGTGCCAGCAGTTTATACTCAGGGCAGGTACATGAGCAGTTCTTC. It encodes CASSLYSGQVHEQFF.

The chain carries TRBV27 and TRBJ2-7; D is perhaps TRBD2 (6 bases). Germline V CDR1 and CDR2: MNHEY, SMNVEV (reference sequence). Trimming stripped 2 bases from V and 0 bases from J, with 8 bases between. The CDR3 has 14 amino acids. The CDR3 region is CASSLAGPSYEQYF. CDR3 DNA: TGTGCCAGCAGTTTAGCGGGACCCTCCTACGAGCAGTACTTC.

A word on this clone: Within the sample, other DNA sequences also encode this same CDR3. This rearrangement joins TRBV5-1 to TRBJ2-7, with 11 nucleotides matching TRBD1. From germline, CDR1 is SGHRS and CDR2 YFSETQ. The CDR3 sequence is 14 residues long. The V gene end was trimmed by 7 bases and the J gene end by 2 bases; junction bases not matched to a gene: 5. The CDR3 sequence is CASSPGQGAYEQYF. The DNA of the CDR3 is TGCGCCAGCTCACCGGGACAGGGGGCCTACGAGCAGTACTTC. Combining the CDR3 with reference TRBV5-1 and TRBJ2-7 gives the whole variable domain KAGVTQTPRYLIKTRGQQVTLSCSPISGHRSVSWYQQTPGQGLQFLFEYFSETQRNKGNFPGRFSGRQFSNSRSEMNVSTLELGDSALYLCASSPGQGAYEQYFGPGTRLTVT.

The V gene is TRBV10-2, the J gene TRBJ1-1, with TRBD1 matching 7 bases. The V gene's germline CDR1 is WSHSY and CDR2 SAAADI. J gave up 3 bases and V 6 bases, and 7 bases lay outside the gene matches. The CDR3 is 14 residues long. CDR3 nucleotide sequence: TGCGCCAGCAGCCCTTTCGGGACAGACACTGAAGCTTTCTTT. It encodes CASSPFGTDTEAFF.

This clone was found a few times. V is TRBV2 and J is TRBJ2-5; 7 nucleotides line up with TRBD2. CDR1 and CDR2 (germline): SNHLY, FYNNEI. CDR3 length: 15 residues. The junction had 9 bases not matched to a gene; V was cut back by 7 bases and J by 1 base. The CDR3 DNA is TGTGCCAGCACCCACTCGGGAGGATTCCAAGAGACCCAGTACTTC. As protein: CASTHSGGFQETQYF.

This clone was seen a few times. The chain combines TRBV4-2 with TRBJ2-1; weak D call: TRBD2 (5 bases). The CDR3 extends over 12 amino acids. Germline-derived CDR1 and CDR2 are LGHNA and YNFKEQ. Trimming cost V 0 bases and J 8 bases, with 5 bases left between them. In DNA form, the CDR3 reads TGTGCCAGCAGCCAAGAGCGGGATGAGCAGTTCTTC. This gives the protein CASSQERDEQFF.

Written as DNA, the CDR3 is TGTGCCAGCAGTTTGAGGGTGGGAAACACCATATATTTT. Amino acids: CASSLRVGNTIYF. The rearrangement links TRBV27 to TRBJ1-3; D is uncertain. The CDR3 covers 13 residues. The V and J ends lost 3 bases and 4 bases respectively, with 7 bases between them. The germline V gene encodes CDR1 MNHEY and CDR2 SMNVEV (reference sequence).

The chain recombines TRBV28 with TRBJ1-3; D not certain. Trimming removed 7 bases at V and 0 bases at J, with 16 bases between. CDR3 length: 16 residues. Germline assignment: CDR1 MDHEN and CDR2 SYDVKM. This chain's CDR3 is CASTDLHSFSGNTIYF. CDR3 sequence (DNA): TGTGCCAGCACCGATCTCCACAGTTTCTCTGGAAACACCATATATTTT.

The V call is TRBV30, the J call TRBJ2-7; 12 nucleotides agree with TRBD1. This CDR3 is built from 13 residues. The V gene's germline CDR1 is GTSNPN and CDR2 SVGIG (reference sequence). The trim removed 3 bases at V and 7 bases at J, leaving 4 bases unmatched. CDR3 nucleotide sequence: TGTGCCTGGAGCCGGGACAGGGGGCAAGAGCAGTACTTC. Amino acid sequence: CAWSRDRGQEQYF.

The CDR3 bases are TGTGCCAGCAGTGAAACGGGGATGAACACTGAAGCTTTCTTT. Its protein product is CASSETGMNTEAFF. This rearrangement joins TRBV25-1 to TRBJ1-1; D unresolved. The CDR3 spans 14 residues. Trimming took off 2 bases at V and 0 bases at J, with 7 bases between the two ends. Per the germline V gene, CDR1 is MGHDK and CDR2 is SYGVNS.

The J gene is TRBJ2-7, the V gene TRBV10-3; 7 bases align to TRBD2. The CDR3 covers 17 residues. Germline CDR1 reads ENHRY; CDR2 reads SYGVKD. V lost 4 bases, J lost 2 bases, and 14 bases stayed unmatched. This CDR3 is CAISGRASGTGAYEQYF. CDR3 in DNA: TGTGCCATCAGTGGGAGGGCCAGCGGGACGGGCGCCTACGAGCAGTACTTC.

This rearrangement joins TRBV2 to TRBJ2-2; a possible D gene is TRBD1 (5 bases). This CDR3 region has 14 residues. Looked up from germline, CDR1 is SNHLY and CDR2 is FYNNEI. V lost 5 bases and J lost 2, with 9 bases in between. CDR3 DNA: TGTGCCAGCAGTCAGGGATTAAACACCGGGGAGCTGTTTTTT. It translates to CASSQGLNTGELFF.

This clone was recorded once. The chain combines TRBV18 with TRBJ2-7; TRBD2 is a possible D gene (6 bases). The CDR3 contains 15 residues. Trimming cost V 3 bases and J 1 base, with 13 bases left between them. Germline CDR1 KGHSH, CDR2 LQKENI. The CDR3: CASSPETEGSYEQYF. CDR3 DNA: TGTGCCAGCTCACCCGAGACGGAGGGGTCCTACGAGCAGTACTTC.

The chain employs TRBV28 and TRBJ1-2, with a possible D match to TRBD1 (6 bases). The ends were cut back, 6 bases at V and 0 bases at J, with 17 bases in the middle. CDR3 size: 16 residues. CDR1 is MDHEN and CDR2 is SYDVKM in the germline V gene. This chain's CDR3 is CASSNSFQGTNYGYTF. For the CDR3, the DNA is TGTGCCAGCAGCAACTCATTTCAGGGGACTAACTATGGCTACACCTTC.

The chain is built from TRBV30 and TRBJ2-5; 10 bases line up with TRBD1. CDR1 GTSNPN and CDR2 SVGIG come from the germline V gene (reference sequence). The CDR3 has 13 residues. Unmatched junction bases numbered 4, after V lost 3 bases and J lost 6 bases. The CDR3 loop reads CAWRTGGMQTQYF. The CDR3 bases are TGTGCCTGGAGGACAGGGGGCATGCAGACCCAGTACTTC.

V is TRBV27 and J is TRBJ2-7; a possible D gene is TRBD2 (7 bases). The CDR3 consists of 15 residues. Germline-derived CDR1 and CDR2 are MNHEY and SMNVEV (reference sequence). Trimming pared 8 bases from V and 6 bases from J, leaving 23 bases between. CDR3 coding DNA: TGTGCCAGCGCCTCTTCCGGGGGGCGCAATCCCGAGCAGTACTTC. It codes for CASASSGGRNPEQYF.

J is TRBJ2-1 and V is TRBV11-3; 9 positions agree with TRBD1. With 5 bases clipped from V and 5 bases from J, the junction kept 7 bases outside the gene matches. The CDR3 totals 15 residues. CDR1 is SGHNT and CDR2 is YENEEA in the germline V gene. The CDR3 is CASSPGQGRDNEQFF. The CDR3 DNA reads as TGTGCCAGCAGCCCTGGACAGGGGAGGGACAATGAGCAGTTCTTC.

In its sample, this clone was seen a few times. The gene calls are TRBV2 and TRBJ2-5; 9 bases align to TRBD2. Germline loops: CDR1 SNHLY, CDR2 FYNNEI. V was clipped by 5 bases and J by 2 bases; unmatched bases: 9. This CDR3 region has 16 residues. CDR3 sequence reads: CASSQEAGGLQETQYF. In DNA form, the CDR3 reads TGTGCCAGCAGTCAGGAGGCGGGAGGGCTTCAAGAGACCCAGTACTTC. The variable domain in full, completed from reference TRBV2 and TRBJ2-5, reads EPEVTQTPSHQVTQMGQEVILRCVPISNHLYFYWYRQILGQKVEFLVSFYNNEISEKSEIFDDQFSVERPDGSNFTLKIRSTKLEDSAMYFCASSQEAGGLQETQYFGPGTRLLVL.

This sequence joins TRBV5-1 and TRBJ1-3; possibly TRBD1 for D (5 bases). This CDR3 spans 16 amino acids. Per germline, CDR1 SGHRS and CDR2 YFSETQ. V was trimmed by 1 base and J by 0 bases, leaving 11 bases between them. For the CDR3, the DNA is TGCGCCAGCAGCTTGACAGGCCCAAACTCTGGAAACACCATATATTTT. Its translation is CASSLTGPNSGNTIYF.

The CDR3 spells CASRSYNEQFF. For the CDR3, the DNA is TGTGCCAGCAGATCGTACAATGAGCAGTTCTTC. J is TRBJ2-1 and V is TRBV6-6; D not certain. CDR3 length: 11 amino acids. V lost 6 bases and J lost 4, with 4 bases in between. CDR1 and CDR2 (germline): MNHNY, SVGAGI (reference sequence).

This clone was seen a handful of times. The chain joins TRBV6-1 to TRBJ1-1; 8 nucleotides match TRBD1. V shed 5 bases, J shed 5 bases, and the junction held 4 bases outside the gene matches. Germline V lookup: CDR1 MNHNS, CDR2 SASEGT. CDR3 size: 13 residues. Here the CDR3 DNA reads TGTGCCAGCAGTCAAGACAGGGGAACTGAAGCTTTCTTT. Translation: CASSQDRGTEAFF.

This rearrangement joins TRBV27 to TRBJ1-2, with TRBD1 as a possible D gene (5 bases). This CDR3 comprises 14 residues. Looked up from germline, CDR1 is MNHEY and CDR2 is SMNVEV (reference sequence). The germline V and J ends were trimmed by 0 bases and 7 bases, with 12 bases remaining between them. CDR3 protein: CASSLSGRAGGYTF. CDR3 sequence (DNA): TGTGCCAGCAGTTTATCGGGCAGGGCAGGTGGCTACACCTTC.

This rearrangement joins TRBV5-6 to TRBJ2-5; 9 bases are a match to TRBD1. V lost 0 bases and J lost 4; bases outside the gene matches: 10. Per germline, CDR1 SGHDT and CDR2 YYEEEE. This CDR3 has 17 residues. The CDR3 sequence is CASSLVGQGVGRETQYF. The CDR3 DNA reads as TGTGCCAGCAGCTTGGTGGGACAGGGCGTTGGTAGAGAGACCCAGTACTTC.

CDR3 nucleotides: TGTGCCAGTAGAGTTCGGGGTACTCCTAGCACAGATACGCAGTATTTT. Translated, it gives CASRVRGTPSTDTQYF. The J gene is TRBJ2-3, the V gene TRBV19; TRBD2 is a possible D gene (5 bases). The V gene lost 6 bases and the J gene lost 0 bases, with 16 bases spanning the gap. From germline, CDR1 is LNHDA and CDR2 SQIVND (reference sequence). The CDR3 totals 16 residues.

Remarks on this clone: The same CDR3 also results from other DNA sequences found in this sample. The chain's CDR3 is CAWSSGTGDSPLHF. CDR3 DNA: TGTGCCTGGTCCTCTGGGACAGGGGATTCACCCCTCCACTTT. V usage is TRBV30 and J usage is TRBJ1-6, with 10 bases fitting TRBD1. The J segment lost 8 bases and the V segment lost 5 bases, leaving 6 bases of the junction unmatched. The CDR3 runs 14 residues. CDR1 and CDR2 (germline): GTSNPN, SVGIG (reference sequence). The entire variable domain, with the rest obtained from reference TRBV30 and TRBJ1-6, is as follows: SQTIHQWPATLVQPVGSPLSLECTVEGTSNPNLYWYRQAAGRGLQLLFYSVGIGQISSEVPQNLSASRPQDRQFILSSKKLLLSDSGFYLCAWSSGTGDSPLHFGNGTRLTVT.